These T cell receptor beta chains were read from a single sample in a study of memory CD4+ T cells and cytomegalovirus serostatus. Sequencing used immunoSEQ multiplex PCR; TCRdb keeps in-frame clones, though not all of them. The table lists 25,000 to 40,000 clones, around 74% of them singletons. Sequenced: memory CD4+ T cells from blood. The receptors shown here come from an adult in good health and CMV-seronegative. Some clones in this sample may be carry-over from other donors' samples. The CDR3 runs from the conserved cysteine through the conserved F or W. Fields, in order: clone size, V gene, J gene, D gene, CDR3 protein, CDR3 DNA. A D gene is named only where the DNA matches it firmly. Expanded clones get a size class; other rows say once, few or many, or leave the size out.

>.|TRBV27|TRBJ1-2|TRBD1
CASSLKAGQGLYGYTF
TGTGCCAGCAGTTTAAAAGCGGGACAGGGCCTCTATGGCTACACCTTC
>.|TRBV5-1|TRBJ2-7|TRBD1
CASSLGARQGDEQYF
TGCGCCAGCAGCTTGGGTGCCCGACAGGGGGACGAGCAGTACTTC
>once|TRBV10-3|TRBJ1-4|.
CAISEVGGSTNEKLFF
TGTGCCATCAGTGAAGTAGGGGGGTCAACTAATGAAAAACTGTTTTTT
>.|TRBV14|TRBJ2-5|.
CASSPGTGTTQYF
TGTGCCAGCAGCCCCGGGACGGGGACGACCCAGTACTTC
>.|TRBV6-1|TRBJ2-3|TRBD2
CASTRASGGTDTQYF
TGTGCCAGCACCAGAGCTAGCGGGGGCACAGATACGCAGTATTTT
>.|TRBV28|TRBJ2-4|.
CASSLISLAKNIQYF
TGTGCCAGCAGTTTAATAAGCTTAGCCAAAAACATTCAGTACTTC
>.|TRBV2|TRBJ2-2|TRBD1
CASRQDRGNTGELFF
TGTGCCAGCAGGCAAGACAGGGGGAACACCGGGGAGCTGTTTTTT
>.|TRBV28|TRBJ1-2|TRBD1
CASRPDRWVGYGYTF
TGTGCCAGCAGACCGGACAGGTGGGTGGGCTATGGCTACACCTTC
>.|TRBV19|TRBJ1-6|.
CASSTVERLSPLHF
TGTGCCAGTAGTACGGTGGAAAGGCTTTCACCCCTCCACTTT
>few|TRBV6-5|TRBJ2-7|.
CASSTYRAWGEQYF
TGTGCCAGCAGTACCTACCGGGCCTGGGGCGAGCAGTACTTC
>.|TRBV6-1|TRBJ2-2|.
CASSDGLPNTGELFF
TGTGCCAGCAGTGATGGTCTTCCAAACACCGGGGAGCTGTTTTTT
>few|TRBV2|TRBJ1-2|.
CATGRETPNYGYTF
TGTGCCACAGGCAGGGAAACTCCAAACTATGGCTACACCTTC
>.|TRBV19|TRBJ2-5|TRBD1
CASSPRTGDRETQYF
TGTGCCAGTAGTCCGCGGACAGGGGACCGAGAGACCCAGTACTTC